This TCR beta chain was retrieved from a study of human T cells and chemical hapten exposure. Time point in this sample: patch test 2, 6 weeks after DPC sensitization. Treatment defined: therapeutic diphenylcyclopropenone sensitization with weekly scalp DPC. From the RACE reads, TCRdb called clonotypes with MiXCR, one entry per CDR3 protein. The sample has around 360,000 distinct CDR3 sequences, about 6% seen once. This clonotype showed up just a few times. There are 16 residues in the CDR3. In germline, CDR1 is LNHNV, CDR2 YYDKDF (reference sequence). V lost 1 base to trimming and J lost 0 bases, with 10 bases between them.

This chain connects TRBV15 to TRBJ1-5; unclear D gene. This specimen was whole blood, taken in connection with sensitization to the hapten diphenylcyclopropenone (DPC). The receptor's source is a woman aged 18-29 years with alopecia areata. Some clones in this sample may be carry-over from other donors' samples. The CDR3 nucleotides read TGTGCCACCAGCAGAGGTGACCGTGATAGCAATCAGCCCCAGCATTTT. The encoded protein is CATSRGDRDSNQPQHF.